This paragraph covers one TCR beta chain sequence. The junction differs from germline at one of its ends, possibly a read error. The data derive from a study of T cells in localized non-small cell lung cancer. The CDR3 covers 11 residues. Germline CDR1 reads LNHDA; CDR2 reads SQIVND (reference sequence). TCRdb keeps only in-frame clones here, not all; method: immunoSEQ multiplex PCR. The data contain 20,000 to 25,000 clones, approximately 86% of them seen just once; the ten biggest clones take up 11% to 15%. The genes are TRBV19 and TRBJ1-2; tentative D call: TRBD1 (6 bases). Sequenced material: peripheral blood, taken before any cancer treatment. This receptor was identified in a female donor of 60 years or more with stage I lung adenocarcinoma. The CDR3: CASTIGGVYTF. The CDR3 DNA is TGTGCCAGTACTATAGGGGGGGTCTACACCTTC.